This T cell receptor beta chain was sequenced for a study of blood T cells in healthy people across ages (dated by TCRdb to between 2014 and 2017). General notes on the study: In model experiments, roughly one uniquely barcoded TCR beta cDNA molecule per two T cells was captured by template switching. Age-related changes in TCR beta repertoire diversity were measured in the study by deep sequencing normalized with unique cDNA molecular identifiers. The donors were split into four age groups: young (average about 15 years), middle-aged (39), aged (roughly 60) and long-lived (approximately 80). Two additional independent replicas of 1 million unique cDNA reads from the same blood draw were analyzed for two donors (one aged 18 to 29 and one aged 80 or older). To avoid experimental bias, donors of different ages were spread randomly across the sequencing lanes. General findings and caveats noted by the study authors: Donor CMV infection status was unknown, potentially confounding age-related changes in expanded clonotypes. Total diversity estimates from one million sequenced T cells were considered lower bounds and underestimates. The long-lived group showed more naive CD4+ T cells, fewer expanded clones and increased TCR diversity than the aged group, suggesting age selection. Observed TCR beta diversity per million T cells fell roughly linearly with age, and a significant reduction was already apparent by age approximately 40. Because profiling used bulk unsorted PBMCs, naive and antigen-experienced compartments could not be compared conclusively. There was a strong correlation between observed TCR beta diversity and the percentage of naive T cells measured by flow cytometry.

Looking up the germline V gene yields CDR1 MNHEY and CDR2 SVGEGT. From cysteine to phenylalanine, the CDR3 is 17 amino acids long. This entry keeps only the CDR3 DNA: 51 bases, framed from base 1. The trim is 7 bases for V and 0 bases for J, with a gap of 21 bases between the germline ends. Donors were under 40 systemically healthy Caucasian individuals from Russia aged about 6 to 100 years. Around 9.8 milliliters of peripheral blood were collected from each donor into EDTA-treated Vacutainer tubes. PBMCs were isolated by Ficoll-Paque density-gradient centrifugation, with at least 6 million obtained per sample. Total RNA was extracted from PBMCs with Trizol reagent, with at least 6 micrograms obtained per sample. The percentages of naive CD45RAhigh/CD27high T cells were determined by flow cytometry on a PBMC aliquot from every donor. Points on this clonotype: No antigen is known for it. The input lacks base qualities; no much larger clone sits a single base away.

Library method: 5' RACE. Sequenced using an Illumina HiSeq 2500. A second PCR of roughly 7 to 11 cycles was performed with a sample-barcoded 5' primer and a J-beta primer mix. A template-switch 5' adaptor carrying 12 random nucleotides introduced a unique molecular identifier onto each TCR beta cDNA molecule. Each sample yielded at least 3 million CDR3-containing paired-end reads. All of the RNA was converted into first-strand cDNA using the Mint cDNA synthesis kit, with a TRBC-specific oligonucleotide serving as the primer. After uracil-DNA glycosylase treatment, a first 18-cycle PCR used universal primers M1SS and BC2_uni_R on all cDNA. Under the source paper's analysis protocol: Normalization of each sample was performed by random selection of 1 million high-quality reads, each carrying a distinct molecular identifier. Reads with shared molecular identifiers were discarded instead of being binned into consensus sequences. MiTCR, set to a Q25 quality threshold and the strictest error-elimination algorithm, was used for CDR3 identification, clonotype clustering and error correction. Lower-bound total TCR beta diversity was estimated with a nonparametric unseen species model using Euler transformation. TCRdb trimmed the raw reads at Q25, called clones with MiXCR and kept productive beta chains. Identical CDR3 proteins give one entry, which carries the most common genes and DNA. These V and J calls derive from TCRdb rather than the authors' analysis. In all, the sample holds about 780,000 distinct CDR3 sequences, and about 59% of those were seen once. Together, the top ten hold roughly 25% of the sample.

The sample taken for sequencing was blood. The TCR was taken from a man aged 25-45 years in good health. The chain is encoded by TRBV6-2 or TRBV6-3 joined to TRBJ2-5; the best D guess is TRBD1, with 7 bases matching. The DNA sequence reads TGTGCCAGCAATTCCTCGCGGGACAGAAACCACCAAGAGACCCAGTACTTC. This codes for CASNSSRDRNHQETQYF.